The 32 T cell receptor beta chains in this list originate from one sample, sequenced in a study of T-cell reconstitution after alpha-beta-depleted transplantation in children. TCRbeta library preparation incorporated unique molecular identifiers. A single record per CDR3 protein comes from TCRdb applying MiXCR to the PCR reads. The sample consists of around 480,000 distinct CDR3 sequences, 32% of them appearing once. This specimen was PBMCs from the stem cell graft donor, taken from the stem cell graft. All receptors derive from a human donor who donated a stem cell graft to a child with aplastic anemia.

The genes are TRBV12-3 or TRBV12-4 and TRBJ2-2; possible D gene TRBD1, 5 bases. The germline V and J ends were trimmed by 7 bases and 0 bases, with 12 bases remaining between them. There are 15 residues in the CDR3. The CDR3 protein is CASIPARANTGELFF. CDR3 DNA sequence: TGTGCCAGCATCCCGGCCAGGGCGAACACCGGGGAGCTGTTTTTT.

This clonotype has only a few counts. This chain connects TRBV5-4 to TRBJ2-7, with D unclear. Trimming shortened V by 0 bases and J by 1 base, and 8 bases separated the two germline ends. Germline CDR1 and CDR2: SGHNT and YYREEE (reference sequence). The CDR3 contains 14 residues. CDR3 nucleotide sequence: TGTGCCAGCAGCTTGGATGTGGATTCCTACGAGCAGTACTTC. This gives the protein CASSLDVDSYEQYF. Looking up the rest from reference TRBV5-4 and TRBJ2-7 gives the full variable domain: ETGVTQSPTHLIKTRGQQVTLRCSSQSGHNTVSWYQQALGQGPQFIFQYYREEENGRGNFPPRFSGLQFPNYSSELNVNALELDDSALYLCASSLDVDSYEQYFGPGTRLTVT.

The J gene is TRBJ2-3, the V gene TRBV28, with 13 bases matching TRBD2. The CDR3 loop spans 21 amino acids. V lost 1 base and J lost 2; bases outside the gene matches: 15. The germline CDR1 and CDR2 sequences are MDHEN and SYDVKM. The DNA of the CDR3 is TGTGCCAGCAGTTTATCTTCCCCACTAGCGGGAGGGCCAGGGATCACAGATACGCAGTATTTT. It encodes CASSLSSPLAGGPGITDTQYF.

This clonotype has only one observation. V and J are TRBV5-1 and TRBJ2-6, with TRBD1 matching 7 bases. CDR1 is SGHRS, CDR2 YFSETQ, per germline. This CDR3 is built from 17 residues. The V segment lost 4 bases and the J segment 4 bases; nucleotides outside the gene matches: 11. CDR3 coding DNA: TGCGCCAGCAGCCCTTGGGACAGATGGGACGGGGCCAACGTCCTGACTTTC. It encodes CASSPWDRWDGANVLTF.

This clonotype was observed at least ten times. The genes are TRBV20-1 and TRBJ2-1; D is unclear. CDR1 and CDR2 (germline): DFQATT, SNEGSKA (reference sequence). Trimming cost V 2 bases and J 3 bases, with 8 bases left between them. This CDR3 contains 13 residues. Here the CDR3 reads CSARKGLYNEQFF. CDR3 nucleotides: TGCAGTGCTAGAAAGGGCCTCTACAATGAGCAGTTCTTC.

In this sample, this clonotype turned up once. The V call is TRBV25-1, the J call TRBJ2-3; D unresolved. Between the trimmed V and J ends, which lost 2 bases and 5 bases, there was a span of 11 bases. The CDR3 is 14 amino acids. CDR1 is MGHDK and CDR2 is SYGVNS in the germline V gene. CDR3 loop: CASSEVAVGDTQYF. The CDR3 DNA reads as TGTGCCAGCAGTGAAGTTGCGGTTGGAGATACGCAGTATTTT.

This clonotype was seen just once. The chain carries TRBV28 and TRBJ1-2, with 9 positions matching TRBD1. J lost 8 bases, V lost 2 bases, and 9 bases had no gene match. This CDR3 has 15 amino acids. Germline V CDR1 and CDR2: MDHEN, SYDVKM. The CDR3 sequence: CASSLPGQGVGGYTF. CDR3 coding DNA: TGTGCCAGCAGTTTACCGGGACAGGGTGTGGGAGGCTACACCTTC.

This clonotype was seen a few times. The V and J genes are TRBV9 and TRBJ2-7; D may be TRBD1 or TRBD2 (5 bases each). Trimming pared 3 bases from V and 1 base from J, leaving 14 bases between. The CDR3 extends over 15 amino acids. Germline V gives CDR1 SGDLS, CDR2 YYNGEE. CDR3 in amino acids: CASSAAGSASYEQYF. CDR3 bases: TGTGCCAGCAGCGCCGCAGGGAGTGCATCCTACGAGCAGTACTTC.

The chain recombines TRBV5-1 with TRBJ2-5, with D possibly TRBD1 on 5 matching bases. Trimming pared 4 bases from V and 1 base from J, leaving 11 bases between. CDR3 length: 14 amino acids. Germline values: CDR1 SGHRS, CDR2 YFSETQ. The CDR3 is CASSTSGSQETQYF. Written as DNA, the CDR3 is TGCGCCAGCAGCACCTCAGGGTCCCAAGAGACCCAGTACTTC.

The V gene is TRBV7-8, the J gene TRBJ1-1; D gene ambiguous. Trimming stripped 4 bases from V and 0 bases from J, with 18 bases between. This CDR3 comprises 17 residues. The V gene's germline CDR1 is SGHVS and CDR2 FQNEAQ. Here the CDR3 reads CASSSRRRAGMNTEAFF. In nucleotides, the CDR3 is TGTGCCAGCAGCTCGAGAAGGAGGGCAGGCATGAACACTGAAGCTTTCTTT. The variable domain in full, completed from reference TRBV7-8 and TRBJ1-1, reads GAGVSQSPRYKVAKRGQDVALRCDPISGHVSLFWYQQALGQGPEFLTYFQNEAQLDKSGLPSDRFFAERPEGSVSTLKIQRTQQEDSAVYLCASSSRRRAGMNTEAFFGQGTRLTVV.

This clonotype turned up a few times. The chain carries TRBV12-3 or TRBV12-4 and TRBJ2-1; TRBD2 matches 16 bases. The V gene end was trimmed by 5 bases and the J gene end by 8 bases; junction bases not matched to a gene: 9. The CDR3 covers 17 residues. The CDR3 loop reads CASSLGTSGRVGYEQFF. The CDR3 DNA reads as TGTGCCAGCAGTCTCGGGACTAGCGGGAGGGTTGGGTATGAGCAGTTCTTC.

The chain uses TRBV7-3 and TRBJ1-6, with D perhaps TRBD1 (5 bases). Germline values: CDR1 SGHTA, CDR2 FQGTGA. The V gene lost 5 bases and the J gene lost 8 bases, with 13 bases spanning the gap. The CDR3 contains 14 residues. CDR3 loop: CASSRQGIDSPLHF. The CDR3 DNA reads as TGTGCCAGCAGCCGGCAGGGTATAGATTCACCCCTCCACTTT.

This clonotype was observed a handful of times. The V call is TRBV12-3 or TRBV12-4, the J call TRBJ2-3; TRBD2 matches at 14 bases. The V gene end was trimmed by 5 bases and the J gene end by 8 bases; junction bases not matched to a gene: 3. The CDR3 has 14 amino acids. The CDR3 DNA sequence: TGTGCCAGCAGTCCCGGGACTAGCGGGAGTACGCAGTATTTT. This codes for CASSPGTSGSTQYF.

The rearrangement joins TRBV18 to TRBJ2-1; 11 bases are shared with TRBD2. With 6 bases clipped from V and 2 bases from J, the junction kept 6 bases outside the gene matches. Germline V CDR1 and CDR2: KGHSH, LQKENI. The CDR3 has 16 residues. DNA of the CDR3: TGTGCCAGCTCCCAGAAACTAGCGGGAGCCTACAATGAGCAGTTCTTC. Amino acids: CASSQKLAGAYNEQFF.

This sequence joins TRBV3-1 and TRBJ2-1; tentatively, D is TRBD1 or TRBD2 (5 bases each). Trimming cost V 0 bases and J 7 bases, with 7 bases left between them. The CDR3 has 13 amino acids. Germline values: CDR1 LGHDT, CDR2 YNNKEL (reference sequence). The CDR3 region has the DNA TGTGCCAGCAGCCAAGAGGGGGAGAATGAGCAGTTCTTC. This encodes CASSQEGENEQFF.

CDR3 sequence reads: CASSLSGGASNQPQHF. As DNA, the CDR3 is TGTGCCAGCTCACTATCGGGGGGGGCAAGCAATCAGCCCCAGCATTTT. The chain carries TRBV18 and TRBJ1-5; weak D call: TRBD1 (6 bases). Trimming pared 4 bases from V and 1 base from J, leaving 14 bases between. The germline V gene has CDR1 KGHSH and CDR2 LQKENI. This CDR3 is 16 amino acids long. The complete variable domain, with remaining parts taken from reference TRBV18 and TRBJ1-5, reads NAGVMQNPRHLVRRRGQEARLRCSPMKGHSHVYWYRQLPEEGLKFMVYLQKENIIDESGMPKERFSAEFPKEGPSILRIQQVVRGDSAAYFCASSLSGGASNQPQHFGDGTRLSIL.

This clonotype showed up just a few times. CDR3: CATSDTGLNTEAFF. The CDR3 DNA sequence: TGTGCCACCAGTGATACGGGATTGAACACTGAAGCTTTCTTT. The V call is TRBV24-1, the J call TRBJ1-1; no clear D gene. The germline gives CDR1 KGHDR, CDR2 SFDVKD. Trimming removed 3 bases at V and 0 bases at J, with 7 bases between. The CDR3 is 14 residues long.

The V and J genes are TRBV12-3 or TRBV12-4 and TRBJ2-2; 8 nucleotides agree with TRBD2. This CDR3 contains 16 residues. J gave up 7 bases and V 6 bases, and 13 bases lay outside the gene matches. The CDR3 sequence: CASRAGGVGNVGELFF. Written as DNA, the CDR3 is TGTGCCAGCAGGGCCGGGGGGGTGGGAAACGTCGGGGAGCTGTTTTTT.

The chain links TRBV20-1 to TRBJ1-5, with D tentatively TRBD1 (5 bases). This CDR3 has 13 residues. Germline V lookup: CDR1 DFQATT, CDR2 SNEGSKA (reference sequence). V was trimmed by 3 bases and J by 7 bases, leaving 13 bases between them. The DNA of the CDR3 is TGCAGTGCTAGGAGGGGCGGGGCGCAGCCCCAGCATTTT. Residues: CSARRGGAQPQHF.

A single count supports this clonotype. CDR3 in DNA: TGTGCCAGCAGTTCCCCAGGGTTGGATGAAAAACTGTTTTTT. Translated: CASSSPGLDEKLFF. The chain is built from TRBV28 and TRBJ1-4; a possible D gene is TRBD1 (5 bases). CDR3 length: 14 amino acids. From germline, CDR1 is MDHEN and CDR2 SYDVKM. The V and J ends lost 4 bases and 6 bases respectively, with 12 bases between them.

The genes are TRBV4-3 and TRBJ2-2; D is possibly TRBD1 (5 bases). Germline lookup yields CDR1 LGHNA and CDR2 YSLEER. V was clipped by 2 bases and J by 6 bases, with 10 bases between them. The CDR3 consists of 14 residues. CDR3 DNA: TGCGCCAGCAGCCAACAGGGTTCCTCCGGGGAGCTGTTTTTT. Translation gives CASSQQGSSGELFF.

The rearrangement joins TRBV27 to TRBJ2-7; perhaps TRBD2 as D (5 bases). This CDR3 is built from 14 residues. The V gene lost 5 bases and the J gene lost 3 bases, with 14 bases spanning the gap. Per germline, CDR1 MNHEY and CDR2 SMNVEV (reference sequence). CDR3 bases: TGTGCCAGCAGTCCGGGAAATCGGTTCTACGAGCAGTACGTC. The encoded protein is CASSPGNRFYEQYV.

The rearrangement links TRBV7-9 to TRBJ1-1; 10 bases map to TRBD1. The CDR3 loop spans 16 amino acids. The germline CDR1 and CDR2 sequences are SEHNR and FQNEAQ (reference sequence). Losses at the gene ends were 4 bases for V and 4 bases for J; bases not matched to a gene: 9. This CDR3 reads CASSYRQGAGSTEAFF. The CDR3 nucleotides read TGTGCCAGCAGCTACCGACAGGGGGCCGGTTCCACTGAAGCTTTCTTT.

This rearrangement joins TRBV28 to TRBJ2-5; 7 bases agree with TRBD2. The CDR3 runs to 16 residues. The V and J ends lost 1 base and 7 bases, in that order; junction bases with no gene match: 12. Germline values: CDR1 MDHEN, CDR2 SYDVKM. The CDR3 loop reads CASSLYIGREEVTQYF. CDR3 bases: TGTGCCAGCAGTTTATACATTGGACGGGAGGAGGTGACCCAGTACTTC.

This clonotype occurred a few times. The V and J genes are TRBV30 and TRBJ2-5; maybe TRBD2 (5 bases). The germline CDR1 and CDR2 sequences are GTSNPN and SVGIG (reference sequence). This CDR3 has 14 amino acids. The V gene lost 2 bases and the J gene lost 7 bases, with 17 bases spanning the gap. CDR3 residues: CAWSTAVFPMTQYF. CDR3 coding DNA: TGTGCCTGGAGTACAGCGGTGTTTCCTATGACCCAGTACTTC.

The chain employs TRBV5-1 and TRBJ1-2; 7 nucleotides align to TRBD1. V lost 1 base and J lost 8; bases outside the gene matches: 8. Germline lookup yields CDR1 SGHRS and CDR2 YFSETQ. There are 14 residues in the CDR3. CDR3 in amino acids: CASSLSEGADGYTF. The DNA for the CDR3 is TGCGCCAGCAGCTTGAGCGAGGGGGCTGACGGCTACACCTTC.

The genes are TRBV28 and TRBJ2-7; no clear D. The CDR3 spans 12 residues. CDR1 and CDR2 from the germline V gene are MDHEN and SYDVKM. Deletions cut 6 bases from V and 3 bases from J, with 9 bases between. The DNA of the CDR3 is TGTGCCAGCAGACTTAATCACTACGAGCAGTACTTC. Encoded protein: CASRLNHYEQYF.

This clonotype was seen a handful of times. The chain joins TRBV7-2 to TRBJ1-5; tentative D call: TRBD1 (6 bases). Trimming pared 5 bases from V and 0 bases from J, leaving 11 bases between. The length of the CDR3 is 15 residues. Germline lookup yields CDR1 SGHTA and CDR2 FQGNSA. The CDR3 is CASSDGQLSNQPQHF. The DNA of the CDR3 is TGTGCCAGCAGCGATGGACAGCTTAGCAATCAGCCCCAGCATTTT.

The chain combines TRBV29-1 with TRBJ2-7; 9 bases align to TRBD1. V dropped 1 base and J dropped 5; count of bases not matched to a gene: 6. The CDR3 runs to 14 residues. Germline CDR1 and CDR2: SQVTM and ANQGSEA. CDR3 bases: TGCAGCGTTGAAGGGGACAGGGTGAGGGACGAGCAGTACGTC. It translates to CSVEGDRVRDEQYV.

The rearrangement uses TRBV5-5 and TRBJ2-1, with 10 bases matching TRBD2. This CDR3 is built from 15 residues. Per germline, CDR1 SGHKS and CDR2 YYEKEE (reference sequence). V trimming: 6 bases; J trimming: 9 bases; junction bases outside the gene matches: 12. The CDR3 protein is CASIPPGTSAGEQFF. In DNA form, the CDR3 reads TGTGCCAGCATCCCACCCGGGACTAGCGCGGGTGAGCAGTTCTTC.

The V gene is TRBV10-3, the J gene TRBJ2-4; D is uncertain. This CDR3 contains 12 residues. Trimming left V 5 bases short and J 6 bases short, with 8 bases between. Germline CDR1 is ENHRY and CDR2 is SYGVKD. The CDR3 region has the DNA TGTGCCATCAGTTTCAACGGAAACATTCAGTACTTC. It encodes CAISFNGNIQYF.

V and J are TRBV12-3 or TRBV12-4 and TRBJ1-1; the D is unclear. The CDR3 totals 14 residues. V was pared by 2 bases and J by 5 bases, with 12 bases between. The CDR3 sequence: CASSLLGSGTEAFF. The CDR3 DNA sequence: TGTGCCAGCAGTTTACTGGGTTCGGGGACTGAAGCTTTCTTT.